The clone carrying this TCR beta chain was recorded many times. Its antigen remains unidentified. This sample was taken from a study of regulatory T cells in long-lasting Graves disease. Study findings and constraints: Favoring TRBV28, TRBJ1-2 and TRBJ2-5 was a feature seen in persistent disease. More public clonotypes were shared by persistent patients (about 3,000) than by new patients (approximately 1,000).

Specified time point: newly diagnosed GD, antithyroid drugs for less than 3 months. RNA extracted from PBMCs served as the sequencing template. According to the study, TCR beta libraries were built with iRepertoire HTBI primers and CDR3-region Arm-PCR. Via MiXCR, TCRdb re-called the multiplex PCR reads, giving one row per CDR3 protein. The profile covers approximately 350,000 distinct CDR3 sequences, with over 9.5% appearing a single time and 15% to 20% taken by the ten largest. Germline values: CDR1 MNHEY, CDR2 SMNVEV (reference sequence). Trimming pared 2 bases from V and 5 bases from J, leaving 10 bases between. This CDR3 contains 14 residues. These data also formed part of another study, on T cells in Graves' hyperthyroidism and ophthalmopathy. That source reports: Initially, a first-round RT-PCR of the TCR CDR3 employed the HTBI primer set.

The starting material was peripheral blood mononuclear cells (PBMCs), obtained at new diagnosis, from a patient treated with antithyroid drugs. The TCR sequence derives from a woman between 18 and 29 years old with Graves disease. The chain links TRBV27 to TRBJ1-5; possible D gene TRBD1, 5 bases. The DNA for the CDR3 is TGTGCCAGCAGTTTAGCAACAGGAGATCAGCCCCAGCATTTT. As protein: CASSLATGDQPQHF.